The entry below gives a single T cell receptor (beta chain) sequence along with its context. As yet, its antigen is unknown. The data originate from a study of OX40 agonist ivuxolimab in advanced cancers. Study overall: As their treatment, patients were administered ivuxolimab, an agonistic anti-OX40 (CD134) antibody. In this trial design, patients received ivuxolimab intravenously at 0.01 to 10 mg/kg every 2 weeks. Two cutaneous melanoma patients and one hepatocellular carcinoma patient, three in all, had partial responses. Study results and limitations: Partial responders treated at 0.1-3.0 mg/kg exhibited clonal expansion among the lowest measured.

Sequenced by immunoSEQ multiplex PCR; TCRdb stores in-frame clones only, minus some. Among tens of thousands of clones listed, 87% were seen once. The germline CDR1 and CDR2 sequences are SGHTA and FQGTGA. V shed 8 bases and J 12 bases; nucleotides not matched to a gene: 15. The CDR3 covers 15 residues. The V call is TRBV7-3, the J call TRBJ2-6, with 8 bases matching TRBD2. This sequence was found in an adult with an advanced solid tumor such as melanoma, head and neck, liver or kidney cancer. Source: CD4+ or CD8+ T cells sorted from blood, taken in a trial of the OX40 agonist ivuxolimab. The CDR3 spells CASGREGTTSTVLTF. The CDR3 nucleotides are TGTGCCAGCGGCCGGGAGGGGACAACCAGCACCGTCCTGACTTTC. The complete variable domain, with remaining parts taken from reference TRBV7-3 and TRBJ2-6, reads GAGVSQTPSNKVTEKGKYVELRCDPISGHTALYWYRQSLGQGPEFLIYFQGTGAADDSGLPNDRFFAVRPEGSVSTLKIQRTERGDSAVYLCASGREGTTSTVLTFGAGSRLTVL.